The rows below give T cell receptor beta chains drawn from one sample of a study of cytomegalovirus exposure and HLA in healthy donors. Profiling relied on immunoSEQ multiplex PCR, and the TCRdb table lists in-frame clones only, not all of them. This table holds approximately 100,000 clones, roughly 78% found once. The material sequenced was PBMCs. These receptors were obtained from a woman in her thirties or forties in good health and CMV-seronegative. The CDR3 runs from the conserved cysteine through the conserved F or W. Each record gives: CDR3 length, D gene, V gene, clone size, J gene, CDR3 protein, CDR3 DNA. A D gene is named only where the DNA matches it firmly. Some rows have no size entry. The others give once, few or many, or a class for an expanded clone.

CDR3 length: 11
D gene: NA
V gene: TRBV7-9
clone size: NA
J gene: TRBJ2-1
CDR3 protein: CASLEGGEQFF
CDR3 DNA: TGTGCCAGCCTGGAAGGGGGTGAGCAGTTCTTC

CDR3 length: 15
D gene: TRBD1
V gene: TRBV5-1
clone size: NA
J gene: TRBJ2-1
CDR3 protein: CASSWDREGDNEQFF
CDR3 DNA: TGCGCCAGCAGCTGGGACAGGGAAGGGGACAATGAGCAGTTCTTC

CDR3 length: 16
D gene: TRBD1
V gene: TRBV28
clone size: NA
J gene: TRBJ2-7
CDR3 protein: CASSPRGDRGVYEQYF
CDR3 DNA: TGTGCCAGCAGTCCCAGGGGGGACAGGGGAGTCTACGAGCAGTACTTC

CDR3 length: 15
D gene: TRBD2
V gene: TRBV7-2
clone size: NA
J gene: TRBJ2-3
CDR3 protein: CASSLLAGATDTQYF
CDR3 DNA: TGTGCCAGCAGCTTGCTAGCGGGGGCCACAGATACGCAGTATTTT

CDR3 length: 14
D gene: NA
V gene: TRBV27
clone size: NA
J gene: TRBJ1-1
CDR3 protein: CASSLDRLNTEAFF
CDR3 DNA: TGTGCCAGCAGTTTAGACAGATTGAACACTGAAGCTTTCTTT

CDR3 length: 14
D gene: NA
V gene: TRBV13
clone size: NA
J gene: TRBJ1-2
CDR3 protein: CASTLSPQFYGYTF
CDR3 DNA: TGTGCCAGCACCCTTTCGCCGCAGTTTTATGGCTACACCTTC

CDR3 length: 16
D gene: TRBD2
V gene: TRBV5-1
clone size: NA
J gene: TRBJ2-1
CDR3 protein: CASSPGTSGIYNEQFF
CDR3 DNA: TGCGCCAGCAGCCCAGGGACTAGCGGGATTTACAATGAGCAGTTCTTC

CDR3 length: 13
D gene: TRBD1
V gene: TRBV29-1
clone size: NA
J gene: TRBJ1-2
CDR3 protein: CSAYPGGGDGYTF
CDR3 DNA: TGCAGCGCCTACCCAGGGGGAGGTGATGGCTACACCTTC

CDR3 length: 15
D gene: TRBD1
V gene: TRBV6-1
clone size: NA
J gene: TRBJ2-5
CDR3 protein: CASSNRDRGWKTQYF
CDR3 DNA: TGTGCCAGCAGTAACCGGGACAGAGGTTGGAAGACCCAGTACTTC

CDR3 length: 15
D gene: TRBD1
V gene: TRBV5-6
clone size: NA
J gene: TRBJ2-7
CDR3 protein: CASSRGQGAAYEQYF
CDR3 DNA: TGTGCCAGCAGCCGCGGACAGGGGGCGGCCTACGAGCAGTACTTC

CDR3 length: 15
D gene: NA
V gene: TRBV4-3
clone size: NA
J gene: TRBJ1-6
CDR3 protein: CASSQVDSSNSPLHF
CDR3 DNA: TGCGCCAGCAGCCAAGTCGACAGTTCAAATTCACCCCTCCACTTT

CDR3 length: 14
D gene: NA
V gene: TRBV2
clone size: NA
J gene: TRBJ1-2
CDR3 protein: CASSAGQGLIGYTF
CDR3 DNA: TGTGCCAGCAGTGCCGGGCAGGGTTTGATTGGCTACACCTTC

CDR3 length: 14
D gene: NA
V gene: TRBV28
clone size: NA
J gene: TRBJ1-2
CDR3 protein: CASNQPQGNYGYTF
CDR3 DNA: TGTGCCAGCAACCAACCCCAGGGAAACTATGGCTACACCTTC

CDR3 length: 18
D gene: TRBD1
V gene: TRBV10-3
clone size: NA
J gene: TRBJ2-5
CDR3 protein: CAISESRAGTGSKETQYF
CDR3 DNA: TGTGCCATCAGTGAGTCGAGAGCAGGGACAGGGTCCAAAGAGACCCAGTACTTC

CDR3 length: 13
D gene: NA
V gene: TRBV7-2
clone size: NA
J gene: TRBJ1-2
CDR3 protein: CASSSYSNYGYTF
CDR3 DNA: TGTGCCAGCAGCTCGTACAGTAACTATGGCTACACCTTC

CDR3 length: 16
D gene: TRBD2
V gene: TRBV7-2
clone size: NA
J gene: TRBJ2-1
CDR3 protein: CASSLDTSGSYNEQFF
CDR3 DNA: TGTGCCAGCAGCTTAGATACTAGCGGATCATACAATGAGCAGTTCTTC

CDR3 length: 11
D gene: NA
V gene: TRBV30
clone size: NA
J gene: TRBJ2-5
CDR3 protein: CAWSVEETQYF
CDR3 DNA: TGTGCCTGGAGTGTAGAGGAGACCCAGTACTTC

CDR3 length: 17
D gene: TRBD2
V gene: TRBV7-8
clone size: NA
J gene: TRBJ2-1
CDR3 protein: CASSSGTSGGFYNEQFF
CDR3 DNA: TGTGCCAGCAGCTCCGGGACTAGCGGAGGTTTCTACAATGAGCAGTTCTTC

CDR3 length: 14
D gene: NA
V gene: TRBV2
clone size: NA
J gene: TRBJ2-7
CDR3 protein: CASSAGALSYEQYF
CDR3 DNA: TGTGCCAGCAGTGCGGGAGCCCTCTCCTACGAGCAGTACTTC

CDR3 length: 17
D gene: TRBD1
V gene: TRBV2
clone size: NA
J gene: TRBJ1-5
CDR3 protein: CASRAPGGEESNQPQHF
CDR3 DNA: TGTGCCAGCAGGGCCCCAGGGGGCGAAGAAAGCAATCAGCCCCAGCATTTT

CDR3 length: 11
D gene: TRBD2
V gene: TRBV7-9
clone size: NA
J gene: TRBJ2-3
CDR3 protein: CASSLLAGQYF
CDR3 DNA: TGTGCCAGCAGCTTACTAGCGGGTCAGTATTTT

CDR3 length: 15
D gene: NA
V gene: TRBV18
clone size: NA
J gene: TRBJ1-2
CDR3 protein: CASSWTATLDYGYTF
CDR3 DNA: TGTGCCAGCTCCTGGACAGCGACGTTAGATTATGGCTACACCTTC

CDR3 length: 14
D gene: TRBD2
V gene: TRBV29-1
clone size: NA
J gene: TRBJ2-3
CDR3 protein: CSVGEGLAGDTQYF
CDR3 DNA: TGCAGCGTTGGGGAGGGACTAGCGGGAGATACGCAGTATTTT

CDR3 length: 16
D gene: TRBD1
V gene: TRBV4-1
clone size: NA
J gene: TRBJ1-5
CDR3 protein: CASSSGQGARNQPQHF
CDR3 DNA: TGCGCCAGCAGTTCCGGACAGGGGGCAAGAAATCAGCCCCAGCATTTT

CDR3 length: 16
D gene: TRBD1
V gene: TRBV27
clone size: NA
J gene: TRBJ1-5
CDR3 protein: CASRQGDYYSNQPQHF
CDR3 DNA: TGTGCCAGCAGACAGGGGGATTATTATAGCAATCAGCCCCAGCATTTT

CDR3 length: 14
D gene: NA
V gene: TRBV7-8
clone size: few
J gene: TRBJ1-1
CDR3 protein: CASSLATGLTEAFF
CDR3 DNA: TGTGCCAGCAGCTTAGCGACGGGACTCACTGAAGCTTTCTTT

CDR3 length: 15
D gene: NA
V gene: TRBV30
clone size: NA
J gene: TRBJ1-3
CDR3 protein: CAWSADRHSGNTIYF
CDR3 DNA: TGTGCCTGGAGTGCCGACAGGCACTCTGGAAACACCATATATTTT

CDR3 length: 15
D gene: NA
V gene: TRBV6-5
clone size: NA
J gene: TRBJ1-2
CDR3 protein: CASSVDRGANYGYTF
CDR3 DNA: TGTGCCAGCAGTGTTGACAGAGGTGCTAACTATGGCTACACCTTC

CDR3 length: 13
D gene: NA
V gene: TRBV28
clone size: once
J gene: TRBJ1-2
CDR3 protein: CASSLKGGYGYTF
CDR3 DNA: TGTGCCAGCAGTTTAAAAGGGGGCTATGGCTACACCTTC

CDR3 length: 12
D gene: NA
V gene: TRBV7-9
clone size: few
J gene: TRBJ1-1
CDR3 protein: CASSVREAEAFF
CDR3 DNA: TGTGCCAGCAGCGTACGCGAGGCTGAAGCTTTCTTT

CDR3 length: 15
D gene: NA
V gene: TRBV27
clone size: few
J gene: TRBJ2-1
CDR3 protein: CASSLKRGYYNEQFF
CDR3 DNA: TGTGCCAGCAGTTTAAAACGCGGGTACTACAATGAGCAGTTCTTC

CDR3 length: 14
D gene: NA
V gene: TRBV11-2
clone size: NA
J gene: TRBJ1-1
CDR3 protein: CASSLVHRNTEAFF
CDR3 DNA: TGTGCCAGCAGCTTAGTACACCGGAACACTGAAGCTTTCTTT

CDR3 length: 15
D gene: NA
V gene: TRBV27
clone size: NA
J gene: TRBJ1-6
CDR3 protein: CASSGGTPWGSPLHF
CDR3 DNA: TGTGCCAGCAGTGGCGGGACTCCCTGGGGTTCACCCCTCCACTTT

CDR3 length: 15
D gene: TRBD2
V gene: TRBV28
clone size: NA
J gene: TRBJ2-5
CDR3 protein: CASRGSGEGQETQYF
CDR3 DNA: TGTGCCAGCAGGGGTAGCGGGGAAGGGCAAGAGACCCAGTACTTC

CDR3 length: 12
D gene: TRBD1
V gene: TRBV28
clone size: NA
J gene: TRBJ1-2
CDR3 protein: CAIRRGLYGYTF
CDR3 DNA: TGTGCCATTCGCAGGGGGCTCTATGGCTACACCTTC

CDR3 length: 13
D gene: NA
V gene: TRBV11-3
clone size: NA
J gene: TRBJ2-1
CDR3 protein: CASSWTAGYEQFF
CDR3 DNA: TGTGCCAGCAGCTGGACGGCGGGGTATGAGCAGTTCTTC

CDR3 length: 15
D gene: NA
V gene: TRBV7-6
clone size: few
J gene: TRBJ1-3
CDR3 protein: CASSANPSSGNTIYF
CDR3 DNA: TGTGCCAGCAGCGCTAACCCAAGCTCTGGAAACACCATATATTTT

CDR3 length: 15
D gene: NA
V gene: TRBV2
clone size: NA
J gene: TRBJ1-6
CDR3 protein: CASSEDTNWGSPLHF
CDR3 DNA: TGTGCCAGCAGTGAGGACACTAACTGGGGTTCACCCCTCCACTTT

CDR3 length: 15
D gene: NA
V gene: TRBV9
clone size: once
J gene: TRBJ2-1
CDR3 protein: CASSVAGGVYNEQFF
CDR3 DNA: TGTGCCAGCAGCGTAGCGGGGGGCGTCTACAATGAGCAGTTCTTC

CDR3 length: 13
D gene: TRBD1
V gene: TRBV6-5
clone size: few
J gene: TRBJ1-2
CDR3 protein: CASSGDRGEGYTF
CDR3 DNA: TGTGCCAGCAGTGGGGACAGGGGAGAAGGCTACACCTTC

CDR3 length: 15
D gene: NA
V gene: TRBV11-2
clone size: NA
J gene: TRBJ2-2
CDR3 protein: CASSLGGLNTGELFF
CDR3 DNA: TGTGCCAGCAGCTTAGGCGGCCTGAACACCGGGGAGCTGTTTTTT

CDR3 length: 12
D gene: NA
V gene: TRBV5-4
clone size: NA
J gene: TRBJ1-2
CDR3 protein: CASSFPNYGYTF
CDR3 DNA: TGTGCCAGCAGCTTCCCGAACTATGGCTACACCTTC

CDR3 length: 17
D gene: TRBD2
V gene: TRBV4-1
clone size: NA
J gene: TRBJ2-3
CDR3 protein: CASSPPGAGGPGDTQYF
CDR3 DNA: TGCGCCAGCAGCCCCCCTGGAGCGGGGGGGCCGGGCGATACGCAGTATTTT

CDR3 length: 12
D gene: NA
V gene: TRBV28
clone size: once
J gene: TRBJ2-7
CDR3 protein: CASSLNQRMPYF
CDR3 DNA: TGTGCCAGCAGTTTAAATCAGCGGATGCCGTACTTC

CDR3 length: 14
D gene: NA
V gene: TRBV28
clone size: once
J gene: TRBJ1-2
CDR3 protein: CASSLPGDYYGHTF
CDR3 DNA: TGTGCCAGCAGTTTGCCGGGGGATTACTATGGCCACACCTTC

CDR3 length: 12
D gene: NA
V gene: TRBV11-2
clone size: NA
J gene: TRBJ1-1
CDR3 protein: CASSPTATEAFF
CDR3 DNA: TGTGCCAGCAGCCCGACAGCCACTGAAGCTTTCTTT

CDR3 length: 15
D gene: NA
V gene: TRBV29-1
clone size: NA
J gene: TRBJ2-3
CDR3 protein: CSPKGGVRCTDTQYF
CDR3 DNA: TGCAGCCCTAAAGGAGGGGTGAGATGCACAGATACGCAGTATTTT

CDR3 length: 15
D gene: NA
V gene: TRBV6-5
clone size: NA
J gene: TRBJ1-2
CDR3 protein: CASSLQPLQVRGYTF
CDR3 DNA: TGTGCCAGCAGTTTACAACCCTTACAGGTCCGTGGCTACACCTTC

CDR3 length: 17
D gene: NA
V gene: TRBV25-1
clone size: few
J gene: TRBJ1-2
CDR3 protein: CASSPRVGGDANYGYTF
CDR3 DNA: TGTGCCAGCAGTCCCAGGGTCGGGGGAGACGCTAACTATGGCTACACCTTC

CDR3 length: 15
D gene: NA
V gene: TRBV10-1
clone size: NA
J gene: TRBJ2-7
CDR3 protein: CASSESGQGRNEQYF
CDR3 DNA: TGCGCCAGCAGTGAGTCAGGGCAGGGAAGAAACGAGCAGTACTTC

CDR3 length: 14
D gene: NA
V gene: TRBV9
clone size: NA
J gene: TRBJ1-3
CDR3 protein: CASSYSISGNTIYF
CDR3 DNA: TGTGCCAGCAGCTACTCCATCTCTGGAAACACCATATATTTT

CDR3 length: 16
D gene: NA
V gene: TRBV7-2
clone size: NA
J gene: TRBJ1-5
CDR3 protein: CASSLASGASGQPQHF
CDR3 DNA: TGTGCCAGCAGCTTAGCATCAGGGGCTTCGGGTCAGCCCCAGCATTTT

CDR3 length: 14
D gene: NA
V gene: TRBV19
clone size: NA
J gene: TRBJ1-4
CDR3 protein: CASRLEGANEKLFF
CDR3 DNA: TGTGCCAGTAGGCTAGAAGGGGCTAATGAAAAACTGTTTTTT

CDR3 length: 11
D gene: NA
V gene: TRBV20-1
clone size: NA
J gene: TRBJ2-7
CDR3 protein: CSARGGGEQYF
CDR3 DNA: TGCAGTGCTAGGGGAGGGGGCGAGCAGTACTTC